The clone carrying this T cell receptor (beta chain) turned up a few times. This sample is drawn from a study of blood T cell repertoires in COVID-19. About the study: Some COVID-19 samples were acute and others convalescent; all came from the United States, Italy and Spain. Sample material is recorded as cDNA or gDNA derived from T cells, B-cell-depleted T cells, or PBMCs.

Trimming pared 0 bases from V and 6 bases from J, leaving 8 bases between. CDR1 MNHNY and CDR2 SVGAGI come from the germline V gene (reference sequence). The CDR3 totals 13 residues. TCRdb's table, derived via immunoSEQ multiplex PCR, lists solely in-frame clones and lacks some. In the table there are roughly 110,000 clones, 65% to 85% of which are singletons. The chain links TRBV6-6 to TRBJ1-2; D remains unclear. This receptor was taken from a woman in her 70s with acute or convalescent COVID-19. The sample was peripheral blood. The CDR3 region is CASSYSRRDGYTF. DNA for the CDR3: TGTGCCAGCAGTTACTCCCGACGGGATGGCTACACCTTC.